These T cell receptor beta chains were read from a single sample in a study of CD8 T cells in ankylosing spondylitis. One entry per CDR3 protein results from TCRdb running MiXCR on the 5' RACE reads. The table lists roughly 130,000 distinct CDR3 sequences, approximately 15% of them singletons. The sample taken for sequencing was blood, either unsorted or a sorted T cell fraction (not recorded which). All receptors derive from a female donor with ankylosing spondylitis or in good health (not recorded which). The conserved cysteine and the conserved F or W are not part of the CDR3 here.

j_call: TRBJ2-1; v_call: TRBV3-1; cdr3_aa: ASSQIQGRNEQF
j_call: TRBJ2-7; v_call: TRBV27; cdr3_aa: ASSWTVGYEQY
j_call: TRBJ2-3; v_call: TRBV5-1; cdr3_aa: ASSPGTSGSLNTDTQY
j_call: TRBJ2-7; v_call: TRBV20-1; cdr3_aa: SATPRISGYEQY
j_call: TRBJ2-1; v_call: TRBV7-8; cdr3_aa: ASSYEGEQF
j_call: TRBJ2-7; v_call: TRBV20-1; cdr3_aa: SARALAGVPNEQY
j_call: TRBJ1-5; v_call: TRBV7-2; cdr3_aa: ASSLDRMSNQPQH
j_call: TRBJ2-3; v_call: TRBV7-9; cdr3_aa: ASSLHRDTQY
j_call: TRBJ2-7; v_call: TRBV2; cdr3_aa: ASSAWEQY
j_call: TRBJ1-3; v_call: TRBV7-9; cdr3_aa: ASSLVGSSGTTIY
j_call: TRBJ2-7; v_call: TRBV7-9; cdr3_aa: ASSLGIGYEQY
j_call: TRBJ1-5; v_call: TRBV3-1; cdr3_aa: ASSRGQGRQPQH
j_call: TRBJ2-5; v_call: TRBV24-1; cdr3_aa: ATSDARTPEGETQY
j_call: TRBJ2-1; v_call: TRBV20-1; cdr3_aa: SASPGLAVTYNEQF
j_call: TRBJ1-1; v_call: TRBV5-1; cdr3_aa: ASKSSLRGAEAF
j_call: TRBJ2-5; v_call: TRBV5-1; cdr3_aa: ASSWTGGAETQY
j_call: TRBJ2-5; v_call: TRBV7-8; cdr3_aa: ASSEQETQY
j_call: TRBJ2-1; v_call: TRBV20-1; cdr3_aa: SASDTGTGYNEQF
j_call: TRBJ2-5; v_call: TRBV3-1; cdr3_aa: ACSKQVPGLAGGQETQY
j_call: TRBJ1-1; v_call: TRBV12-3/TRBV12-4; cdr3_aa: ASSTNDRWRTEAF
j_call: TRBJ2-1; v_call: TRBV3-1; cdr3_aa: ASSQGGGGAYNEQF
j_call: TRBJ2-5; v_call: TRBV7-6; cdr3_aa: ASSFEGVAVMETQY
j_call: TRBJ2-3; v_call: TRBV4-1; cdr3_aa: ASSSPSPLKAGGPDTQY
j_call: TRBJ1-4; v_call: TRBV3-1; cdr3_aa: ASSIGPGEKLF
j_call: TRBJ2-5; v_call: TRBV15; cdr3_aa: ATSSLTGKETQY
j_call: TRBJ1-1; v_call: TRBV27; cdr3_aa: ASSPGTRVGTEAF
j_call: TRBJ2-5; v_call: TRBV5-1; cdr3_aa: ASSLAGTLEETQY
j_call: TRBJ1-1; v_call: TRBV11-2; cdr3_aa: ASSQDRGQAF
j_call: TRBJ2-3; v_call: TRBV11-2; cdr3_aa: ASSQGSYTDTQY
j_call: TRBJ2-7; v_call: TRBV30; cdr3_aa: AWSVQRSYEQY